The 29 T cell receptor beta chains reported below all come from one sample, sequenced in a study of blood T cell repertoires in COVID-19. Using immunoSEQ multiplex PCR, the repertoire was profiled, and TCRdb retains in-frame clones only, with some absent. In the table there are a few hundred thousand clones, around 78% of which are singletons. The sequencing sample was made of peripheral blood. The source is a man in his sixties who had recovered from COVID-19.

This clone has a handful of counts. DNA of the CDR3: TGTGCCAGCAGCCCAGGCGGGACAGGGGGTTGGGAGCAGTACTTC. Translated, it gives CASSPGGTGGWEQYF. This chain uses TRBV7-9 with TRBJ2-7; 11 bases agree with TRBD1. Trimming at V came to 5 bases and at J to 7 bases, leaving 10 bases not matched to a gene. CDR1 is SEHNR, CDR2 FQNEAQ, per germline (reference sequence). The CDR3 extends over 15 amino acids.

V usage is TRBV11-2 and J usage is TRBJ2-5, with TRBD1 matching 10 bases. V lost 5 bases, J lost 5 bases, and 8 bases stayed unmatched. From germline, CDR1 is SGHAT and CDR2 FQNNGV. This CDR3 region has 15 residues. DNA of the CDR3: TGTGCCAGCAGCAAAGGGACAGGGGTTGCGGAGACCCAGTACTTC. Its translation: CASSKGTGVAETQYF.

V usage is TRBV9 and J usage is TRBJ1-1; 9 bases align to TRBD1. Germline trimming cut 7 bases from V and 4 bases from J; bases unmatched to any gene: 8. CDR1 and CDR2 (germline): SGDLS, YYNGEE. This CDR3 spans 14 amino acids. The CDR3 region has the DNA TGTGCCAGCGGCGGCCGGGGACAGGGCACTGAAGCTTTCTTT. Its translation: CASGGRGQGTEAFF.

The chain links TRBV27 to TRBJ2-1; D is ambiguous. Trimming removed 5 bases at V and 4 bases at J, with 18 bases between. CDR3 length equals 16 residues. Germline CDR1 reads MNHEY; CDR2 reads SMNVEV (reference sequence). The CDR3: CASSGGGAVVYNEQFF. The CDR3 nucleotides are TGTGCCAGCAGTGGCGGTGGCGCGGTGGTATACAATGAGCAGTTCTTC.

This clone occurred a few times. The rearrangement links TRBV4-1 to TRBJ2-7; D possibly corresponds to TRBD2 (6 bases). The CDR3 totals 16 residues. The germline V and J ends were trimmed by 0 bases and 3 bases, with 15 bases remaining between them. The germline V gene encodes CDR1 MGHRA and CDR2 YSYEKL. DNA for the CDR3: TGCGCCAGCAGCCAAGATAGGAGGGGCCGGGGCTACGAGCAGTACTTC. The encoded protein is CASSQDRRGRGYEQYF.

J is TRBJ1-4 and V is TRBV24-1; perhaps TRBD1 as D (5 bases). The ends were cut back, 5 bases at V and 3 bases at J, with 18 bases in the middle. The CDR3 extends over 17 amino acids. Germline V CDR1 and CDR2: KGHDR, SFDVKD. CDR3 bases: TGTGCCACCAGTGCCGGGAGGGTCAGCAGGGCTAATGAAAAACTGTTTTTT. It codes for CATSAGRVSRANEKLFF.

V usage is TRBV28 and J usage is TRBJ1-2; D might be TRBD1 (5 bases). The CDR3 is 14 residues long. The V end was cut by 7 bases, the J end by 4 bases, with 16 bases between. Germline CDR1 reads MDHEN; CDR2 reads SYDVKM. The CDR3 bases are TGTGCCAGCACCAGGGCCGGGTCGGCCTATGGCTACACCTTC. It is translated as CASTRAGSAYGYTF.

This chain joins TRBV14 and TRBJ2-5; 10 positions agree with TRBD1. Looked up from germline, CDR1 is SGHDN and CDR2 is FVKESK. The V segment lost 3 bases and the J segment 2 bases; nucleotides outside the gene matches: 3. This CDR3 spans 15 amino acids. The CDR3 nucleotides are TGTGCCAGCAGCCACGGGGGACAGGGGCAAGAGACCCAGTACTTC. This codes for CASSHGGQGQETQYF. Combining the CDR3 with reference TRBV14 and TRBJ2-5 gives the whole variable domain EAGVTQFPSHSVIEKGQTVTLRCDPISGHDNLYWYRRVMGKEIKFLLHFVKESKQDESGMPNNRFLAERTGGTYSTLKVQPAELEDSGVYFCASSHGGQGQETQYFGPGTRLLVL.

The chain recombines TRBV27 with TRBJ1-6; D gene unclear. The ends were cut back, 7 bases at V and 7 bases at J, with 11 bases in the middle. CDR3 length: 13 residues. CDR1 is MNHEY, CDR2 SMNVEV, per germline (reference sequence). The CDR3 is CASMRPPNSPLHF. In DNA, the CDR3 is TGTGCCAGCATGAGGCCGCCAAATTCACCCCTCCACTTT.

The chain joins TRBV5-1 to TRBJ1-1, with D unclear. V shed 1 base and J shed 6 bases, with 22 bases lying between them. This CDR3 region has 17 residues. Germline CDR1 SGHRS, CDR2 YFSETQ. The CDR3 nucleotides are TGCGCCAGCAGCTTGAGAGGGTTAAGCGCCAACGGGGCTGAAGCTTTCTTT. Translated: CASSLRGLSANGAEAFF.

The V gene is TRBV28, the J gene TRBJ1-4, with D perhaps TRBD1 (5 bases). The CDR3 contains 14 residues. Germline V gene lookup returns CDR1 MDHEN and CDR2 SYDVKM. Trimming removed 4 bases from V and 5 bases from J, with 11 bases in between. The CDR3 sequence is CASSSGTQNEKLFF. CDR3 nucleotide sequence: TGTGCCAGCAGTTCCGGGACTCAAAATGAAAAACTGTTTTTT.

The chain carries TRBV7-2 and TRBJ2-2; no firm D call. This CDR3 contains 15 residues. The V end was cut by 5 bases, the J end by 0 bases, with 10 bases between. Germline V gives CDR1 SGHTA, CDR2 FQGNSA. CDR3 region: CASSPTPSNTGELFF. The CDR3 bases are TGTGCCAGCAGCCCGACACCTTCGAACACCGGGGAGCTGTTTTTT.

This clone has only one observation. This rearrangement joins TRBV29-1 to TRBJ2-2; 8 bases line up with TRBD2. The ends lost 5 bases at V and 6 bases at J; junction bases unmatched: 14. Germline CDR1 is SQVTM and CDR2 is ANQGSEA. CDR3 length equals 16 residues. As DNA, the CDR3 is TGCAGCGTTTTCGTCCGGGGGGGCCAACTGGCCGGGGAGCTGTTTTTT. Encoded protein: CSVFVRGGQLAGELFF.

The chain is built from TRBV18 and TRBJ1-4; 9 bases line up with TRBD1. Germline V gives CDR1 KGHSH, CDR2 LQKENI. This CDR3 region has 15 residues. Trimming removed 3 bases from V and 8 bases from J; junction bases left unmatched: 7. The CDR3 spells CASSPRTGEEEKLFF. The CDR3 DNA sequence: TGTGCCAGCTCACCGCGGACAGGGGAGGAGGAAAAACTGTTTTTT.

The rearrangement links TRBV19 to TRBJ2-4, with 8 bases matching TRBD1. Germline values: CDR1 LNHDA, CDR2 SQIVND (reference sequence). V lost 6 bases to trimming and J lost 6 bases; unmatched junction nucleotides: 10. The CDR3 has 15 amino acids. CDR3 coding DNA: TGTGCCAGTAGCCATGTACAGGGGGTCGGAAACATTCAGTACTTC. It codes for CASSHVQGVGNIQYF.

The sample holds a few counts of this clone. V is TRBV4-2 and J is TRBJ2-7; 13 bases are a match to TRBD2. Germline CDR1 reads LGHNA; CDR2 reads YNFKEQ. The CDR3 sequence is 18 residues long. V shed 5 bases, J shed 2 bases, and the junction held 12 bases outside the gene matches. The CDR3 DNA sequence: TGTGCCAGCAGCTCGATTTGGACTAGCGGGAGTCTAGCCTACGAGCAGTACTTC. Protein sequence: CASSSIWTSGSLAYEQYF.

The rearrangement uses TRBV13 and TRBJ1-2; D is uncertain. V dropped 8 bases and J dropped 4 bases, with 14 bases sitting between them. CDR1 is PRHDT, CDR2 FYEKMQ, per germline (reference sequence). The CDR3 contains 13 residues. Here the CDR3 reads CASETRGSYGYTF. CDR3 DNA: TGTGCCAGCGAAACCCGGGGATCCTATGGCTACACCTTC.

The rearrangement links TRBV25-1 to TRBJ2-7; TRBD2 is a possible D gene (7 bases). V was trimmed by 3 bases and J by 0 bases, leaving 12 bases between them. Germline V lookup: CDR1 MGHDK, CDR2 SYGVNS. This CDR3 contains 15 residues. The chain's CDR3 is CASSEGGAPSYEQYF. In DNA, the CDR3 is TGTGCCAGCAGTGAGGGGGGGGCCCCCTCCTACGAGCAGTACTTC.

The chain has TRBV4-2 and TRBJ2-1; 9 nucleotides agree with TRBD2. Germline CDR1 LGHNA, CDR2 YNFKEQ. V gave up 0 bases and J gave up 9 bases; unmatched junction bases: 12. CDR3 size: 17 residues. CDR3 protein: CASSQDAPLAGYTEQFF. CDR3 coding DNA: TGTGCCAGCAGCCAAGATGCCCCGCTAGCGGGGTATACTGAGCAGTTCTTC.

The chain is built from TRBV15 and TRBJ2-5; maybe TRBD1 (5 bases). Germline assignment: CDR1 LNHNV and CDR2 YYDKDF (reference sequence). There are 15 residues in the CDR3. V was clipped by 3 bases and J by 1 base, with 12 bases between them. CDR3 DNA: TGTGCCACCAGCAGTTATGGGGCTGGCCAAGAGACCCAGTACTTC. Encoded protein: CATSSYGAGQETQYF.

This clone was found a few times. J is TRBJ2-7 and V is TRBV2; D perhaps matches TRBD1 (7 bases). Germline CDR1 is SNHLY and CDR2 is FYNNEI. Trimming took 6 bases from V and 0 from J, leaving 15 bases between them. The CDR3 consists of 15 residues. This CDR3 is CASRGTRDSSYEQYF. The CDR3 DNA reads as TGTGCCAGCAGGGGGACTCGGGACAGCTCCTACGAGCAGTACTTC.

J is TRBJ2-3 and V is TRBV4-1; D gene uncertain. The CDR3 contains 15 residues. The V gene lost 3 bases and the J gene lost 0 bases, with 10 bases spanning the gap. Germline values: CDR1 MGHRA, CDR2 YSYEKL. The CDR3 loop is CASSQSRLSTDTQYF. The CDR3 nucleotides read TGCGCCAGCAGCCAGTCTAGGCTTAGCACAGATACGCAGTATTTT.

The gene calls are TRBV4-1 and TRBJ2-1; D not certain. Germline CDR1 is MGHRA and CDR2 is YSYEKL. The CDR3 extends over 13 amino acids. Trimming shortened V by 3 bases and J by 4 bases, and 7 bases separated the two germline ends. In nucleotides, the CDR3 is TGCGCCAGCAGCCAGGCCCCATACAATGAGCAGTTCTTC. It translates to CASSQAPYNEQFF.

The chain recombines TRBV2 with TRBJ2-1; a possible D gene is TRBD2 (7 bases). CDR3 length equals 16 residues. V lost 2 bases and J 3 bases, leaving 14 bases between the germline ends. Germline V gene data show CDR1 as SNHLY and CDR2 as FYNNEI. DNA for the CDR3: TGTGCCAGCAGTGAATTACGGGGGGCTTTCTACAATGAGCAGTTCTTC. Residues: CASSELRGAFYNEQFF. The complete variable domain, with remaining parts taken from reference TRBV2 and TRBJ2-1, reads EPEVTQTPSHQVTQMGQEVILRCVPISNHLYFYWYRQILGQKVEFLVSFYNNEISEKSEIFDDQFSVERPDGSNFTLKIRSTKLEDSAMYFCASSELRGAFYNEQFFGPGTRLTVL.

The V and J genes are TRBV5-6 and TRBJ1-2; D remains unclear. V was clipped by 0 bases and J by 13 bases, with 10 bases between them. The CDR3 totals 11 residues. Germline CDR1 reads SGHDT; CDR2 reads YYEEEE. The CDR3 reads CASSLAGVGTF. As DNA, the CDR3 is TGTGCCAGCAGCTTGGCCGGAGTGGGCACCTTC.

V gene TRBV27 combines with J gene TRBJ1-2; TRBD1 agrees at 10 bases. Germline loops: CDR1 MNHEY, CDR2 SMNVEV (reference sequence). J lost 3 bases, V lost 5 bases, and 9 bases had no gene match. This CDR3 has 16 amino acids. The CDR3 DNA reads TGTGCCAGCAGTCCTATCCTGGACAGGGGGTACTATGGCTACACCTTC. Translation: CASSPILDRGYYGYTF.

The chain is built from TRBV3-1 (or the pseudogene TRBV3-2) and TRBJ1-2; TRBD1 is a possible D gene (6 bases). The CDR3 is 14 residues long. Trimming took off 4 bases at V and 0 bases at J, with 9 bases between the two ends. Germline CDR1 and CDR2: LGHDT and YNNKEL (reference sequence). This CDR3 is CASSLGQTNYGYTF. CDR3 DNA: TGTGCCAGCAGCCTTGGACAGACTAACTATGGCTACACCTTC.

The gene calls are TRBV20-1 and TRBJ1-2, with a possible D match to TRBD1 (6 bases). This CDR3 is built from 15 residues. Per the germline V gene, CDR1 is DFQATT and CDR2 is SNEGSKA (reference sequence). The V gene lost 3 bases and the J gene lost 0 bases, with 14 bases spanning the gap. The CDR3: CSASPPQGSNYGYTF. Written as DNA, the CDR3 is TGCAGTGCTAGTCCCCCGCAGGGGTCTAACTATGGCTACACCTTC.

This clone came up a few times. The V call is TRBV19, the J call TRBJ1-3; 7 nucleotides match TRBD1. J was trimmed by 0 bases and V by 7 bases; bases with no gene match: 9. The CDR3 sequence is 16 residues long. CDR1 and CDR2 (germline): LNHDA, SQIVND (reference sequence). Written as DNA, the CDR3 is TGTGCCAGTACCCTGACAGGGCGAACCTCTGGAAACACCATATATTTT. As protein: CASTLTGRTSGNTIYF.